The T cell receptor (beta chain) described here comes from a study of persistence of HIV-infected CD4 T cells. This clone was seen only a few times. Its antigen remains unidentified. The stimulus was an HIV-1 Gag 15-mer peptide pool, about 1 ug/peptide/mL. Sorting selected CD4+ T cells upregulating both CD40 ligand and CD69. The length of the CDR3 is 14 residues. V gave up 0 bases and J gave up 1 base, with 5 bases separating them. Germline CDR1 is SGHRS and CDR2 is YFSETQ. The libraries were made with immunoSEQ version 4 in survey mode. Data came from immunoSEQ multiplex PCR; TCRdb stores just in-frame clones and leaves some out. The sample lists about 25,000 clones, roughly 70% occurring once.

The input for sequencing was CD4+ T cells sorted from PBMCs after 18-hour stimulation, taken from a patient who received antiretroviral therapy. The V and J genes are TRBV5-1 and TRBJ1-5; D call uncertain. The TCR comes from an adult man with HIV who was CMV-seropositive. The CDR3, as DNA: TGCGCCAGCAGCTTGGCCGGGAGCAATCAGCCCCAGCATTTT. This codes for CASSLAGSNQPQHF.